One and the same sample provided the 21 T cell receptor beta chains below, sequenced in a study of CXCR3-negative and CXCR3-positive naive CD8 T cells (dated by TCRdb to the late 2010s). Broad study findings and their caveats: TRB CDR3s from CXCR3-positive naive cells showed higher hydrophobicity (lower Kidera factor 4), lower energy, and higher strength and volume indices than CXCR3-negative naive cells.

The run used a NextSeq 550. The Human TCR Profiling Kit (MiLaboratory) was used to make UMI-labeled 5' RACE TRB cDNA libraries. TCRdb reanalyzed the reads, keeping one entry per CDR3 protein sequence and omitting DNA. The sample's own table lists fewer than 3,000 distinct CDR3 sequences. The ten largest account for 2.2% of the sample. Antigen specificity for these receptors is unknown. Specimen: naive CXCR3+ CD8+ T cells from blood. Interpreted using the paper, the cell subset or site label stands for: CD45RO-CCR7+CD27+CD95- naive CD8+ T cells expressing CXCR3 (TNR3+). These TCRs come from a human donor in good health. Some clones in this sample may be carry-over from other donors' samples.

This clonotype is identified as large from frequency. This chain connects TRBV10-3 to TRBJ2-1. Germline V gene sequence: CDR1 ENHRY, CDR2 SYGVKD. CDR3 length: 11 residues. CDR3: CAISNNNEQFF.

This sequence joins TRBV19 and TRBJ2-3; the D gene TCRdb calls, TRBD2, cannot be checked with no DNA. The V gene's germline CDR1 is LNHDA and CDR2 SQIVND (reference sequence). The CDR3 runs 16 residues. The CDR3: CASSTRSTGPTDTQYF.

This clonotype registers medium-sized by frequency. The V call is TRBV7-8, the J call TRBJ2-5; TCRdb returns TRBD2, unconfirmable since there is no DNA. This CDR3 comprises 15 residues. Germline V gene data show CDR1 as SGHVS and CDR2 as FQNEAQ. The CDR3 is CASSIVAGGQETQYF. Complete variable domain (other parts from reference TRBV7-8 and TRBJ2-5): GAGVSQSPRYKVAKRGQDVALRCDPISGHVSLFWYQQALGQGPEFLTYFQNEAQLDKSGLPSDRFFAERPEGSVSTLKIQRTQQEDSAVYLCASSIVAGGQETQYFGPGTRLLVL.

According to its frequency, this clonotype is medium-sized. The chain is built from TRBV7-9 and TRBJ2-1; TCRdb picks TRBD2, but there is no DNA to check that call. The germline gives CDR1 SEHNR, CDR2 FQNEAQ (reference sequence). The CDR3 extends over 17 amino acids. CDR3: CASSTLLAERSYNEQFF.

Measured by frequency, this clonotype is medium-sized. The chain is built from TRBV20-1 and TRBJ1-2; TCRdb's D gene call, TRBD1, goes unchecked for lack of DNA. The CDR3 covers 15 residues. CDR1 is DFQATT and CDR2 is SNEGSKA in the germline V gene (reference sequence). CDR3 residues: CSARNPGGQVYGYTF.

Its frequency marks this clonotype as medium-sized. The genes are TRBV7-8 and TRBJ2-2. Germline V lookup: CDR1 SGHVS, CDR2 FQNEAQ. CDR3 length: 13 residues. CDR3 amino acids: CASSLYGDGELFF.

By frequency, this clonotype registers medium-sized (0.01 to 0.1%). This chain connects TRBV29-1 to TRBJ2-3. The germline V gene encodes CDR1 SQVTM and CDR2 ANQGSEA. This CDR3 comprises 12 residues. The CDR3 sequence: CSVEQITDTQYF.

This clonotype registers medium-sized by frequency. The J gene is TRBJ2-3, the V gene TRBV5-1; there is no DNA to check the TCRdb D call of TRBD2. CDR1 SGHRS and CDR2 YFSETQ come from the germline V gene. The CDR3 totals 16 residues. The CDR3 loop reads CASSSSGGAPTDTQYF. The variable domain in full, with the rest retrieved from reference TRBV5-1 and TRBJ2-3, is KAGVTQTPRYLIKTRGQQVTLSCSPISGHRSVSWYQQTPGQGLQFLFEYFSETQRNKGNFPGRFSGRQFSNSRSEMNVSTLELGDSALYLCASSSSGGAPTDTQYFGPGTRLTVL.

By frequency, this clonotype is medium-sized. CDR3 sequence: CSARHRQTAYNEQFF. The rearrangement links TRBV20-1 to TRBJ2-1; TCRdb picks TRBD1, but there is no DNA to check that call. This CDR3 contains 15 residues. Germline V CDR1 and CDR2: DFQATT, SNEGSKA (reference sequence).

By frequency, this clonotype registers medium-sized. The chain carries TRBV7-9 and TRBJ2-1; TCRdb's D call of TRBD2 is untestable without DNA. CDR3 length: 16 amino acids. CDR1 is SEHNR, CDR2 FQNEAQ, per germline (reference sequence). CDR3 residues: CASSFAGPSPYNEQFF.

The chain employs TRBV2 and TRBJ1-5; the D call from TCRdb, TRBD1, cannot be confirmed without DNA. Germline V CDR1 and CDR2: SNHLY, FYNNEI. The CDR3 runs to 16 residues. The chain's CDR3 is CASSDHRGDNNQPQHF.

CDR3 region: CASGRDNSYNEQFF. The chain links TRBV6-2 or TRBV6-3 to TRBJ2-1; TCRdb's assignment of TRBD1 cannot be checked, as there is no DNA. Germline V gives CDR1 MNHEY, CDR2 SVGEGT. The CDR3 extends over 14 amino acids.

This clonotype is identified as large from frequency. The V gene is TRBV7-6, the J gene TRBJ1-1. The CDR3 has 16 amino acids. The germline CDR1 and CDR2 sequences are SGHVS and FNYEAQ. The CDR3 here is CASSPNLVLVNTEAFF.

The chain employs TRBV4-1 and TRBJ2-1. This CDR3 contains 11 residues. CDR1 and CDR2 from the germline V gene are MGHRA and YSYEKL. The CDR3 sequence: CASSQLNEQFF.

This clonotype is large by frequency. This chain joins TRBV27 and TRBJ1-1; the D gene TCRdb calls, TRBD1, cannot be checked with no DNA. The CDR3 is made up of 12 amino acids. Germline V gives CDR1 MNHEY, CDR2 SMNVEV (reference sequence). The CDR3 protein is CASKGGYTEAFF.

This clonotype counts as large (0.1 to 1%) by frequency. The chain employs TRBV15 and TRBJ2-1; TCRdb gives TRBD1 as the D gene, but with no DNA this cannot be confirmed. Germline V gene sequence: CDR1 LNHNV, CDR2 YYDKDF (reference sequence). The CDR3 spans 15 residues. The CDR3 sequence: CATSRPRGRHNEQFF.

This clonotype shows up as medium-sized by frequency. The CDR3 is CSVELAEPEAFF. The chain is built from TRBV29-1 and TRBJ1-1. The CDR3 has 12 residues. Germline CDR1 SQVTM, CDR2 ANQGSEA.

Judged by frequency, this clonotype is medium-sized (0.01 to 0.1%). This chain joins TRBV29-1 and TRBJ2-1; lacking DNA, the TRBD1 call made by TCRdb goes unchecked. The V gene's germline CDR1 is SQVTM and CDR2 ANQGSEA. The CDR3 sequence is 20 residues long. CDR3 region: CSVVGETGAGFGKRGYEQFF.

This clonotype is classed as medium-sized (0.01 to 0.1%) by frequency. The chain employs TRBV6-6 and TRBJ1-1. Germline lookup yields CDR1 MNHNY and CDR2 SVGAGI (reference sequence). The CDR3 covers 11 residues. CDR3 region: CASSYPGEAFF.

The V gene is TRBV29-1, the J gene TRBJ2-3; as DNA is missing, the TRBD1 call by TCRdb cannot be tested. Germline V gene sequence: CDR1 SQVTM, CDR2 ANQGSEA. This CDR3 spans 16 amino acids. CDR3 loop: CSVVGGGTNSTDTQYF.

The V gene is TRBV10-3, the J gene TRBJ2-5; TCRdb returns TRBD1, unconfirmable since there is no DNA. CDR3 length equals 14 residues. Per the germline V gene, CDR1 is ENHRY and CDR2 is SYGVKD. CDR3 residues: CAIREGTEQETQYF.